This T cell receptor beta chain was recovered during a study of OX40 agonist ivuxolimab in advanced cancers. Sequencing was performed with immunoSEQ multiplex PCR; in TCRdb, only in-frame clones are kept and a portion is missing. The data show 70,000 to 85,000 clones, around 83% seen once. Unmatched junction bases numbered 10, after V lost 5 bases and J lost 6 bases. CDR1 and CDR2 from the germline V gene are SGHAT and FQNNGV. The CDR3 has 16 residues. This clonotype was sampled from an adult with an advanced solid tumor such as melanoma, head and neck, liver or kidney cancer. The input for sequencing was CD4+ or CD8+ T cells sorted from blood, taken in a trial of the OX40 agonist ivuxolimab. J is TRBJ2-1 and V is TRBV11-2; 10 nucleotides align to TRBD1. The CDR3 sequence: CASSPMTGGRGNEQFF. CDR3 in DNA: TGTGCCAGCAGCCCTATGACAGGGGGCCGTGGCAATGAGCAGTTCTTC.